This TCR beta chain was sequenced during a study of cytomegalovirus exposure and HLA in healthy donors. Across the whole study: From donors who were HLA-typed, an early data release held approximately 80 million unique TCRs. Study outcomes and limitations: In an earlier analysis, most TCR beta V segments were productive about 87% or about 30% of the time.

The donors comprised healthy bone marrow donors. CDR3 length: 14 residues. The germline V gene encodes CDR1 SEHNR and CDR2 FQNEAQ (reference sequence). The PCR made use of 60 Vbeta and 13 Jbeta primers. Libraries were prepared by immunoSEQ multiplex PCR; TCRdb keeps only in-frame clonotypes and omits some of them. The sample carries 55,000 to 80,000 clones, 60% to 75% recorded once. Concerning this clone itself: Its target is not known.

The chain is built from TRBV7-9 and TRBJ2-2; TRBD2 matches 8 bases. The source of this sequence is a man aged 35-49 years in good health and CMV-seropositive. The specimen was PBMCs. The CDR3 nucleotides are TGTGCGGACCGACGGGCGGGGGGTACCGGGGAGCTGTTTTTT. It codes for CADRRAGGTGELFF.